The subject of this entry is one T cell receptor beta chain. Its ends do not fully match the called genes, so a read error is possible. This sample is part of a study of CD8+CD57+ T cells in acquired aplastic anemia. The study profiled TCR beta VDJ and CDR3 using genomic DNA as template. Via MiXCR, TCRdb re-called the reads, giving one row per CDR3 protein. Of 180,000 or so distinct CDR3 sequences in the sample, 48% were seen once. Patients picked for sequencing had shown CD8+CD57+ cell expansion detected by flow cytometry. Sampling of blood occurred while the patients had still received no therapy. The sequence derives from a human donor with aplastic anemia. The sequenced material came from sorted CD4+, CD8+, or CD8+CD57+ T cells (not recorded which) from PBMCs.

Written as DNA, the CDR3 is TGTGCCAACAGTGAAGGCCTAGCGGGGACCTACGAGCAGTACTTC. This encodes CANSEGLAGTYEQYF. The gene calls are TRBV2 and TRBJ2-7, with 9 bases identical to TRBD2. The CDR3 runs to 15 residues. Germline values: CDR1 SNHLY, CDR2 FYNNEI.